The next 2 T cell receptor beta chains were all read from a single sample in a study of regulatory T cells in long-lasting Graves disease. Assembly of TCR beta libraries relied on iRepertoire HTBI primers together with Arm-PCR of CDR3 regions. A single record per CDR3 protein comes from TCRdb applying MiXCR to the multiplex PCR reads. The sample lists 400,000 to 450,000 distinct CDR3 sequences, 14% to 15% seen once, with roughly 17% in the top ten. Specified time point: newly diagnosed GD, antithyroid drugs for less than 3 months. Making the TCR library involved RNA that had been extracted from PBMCs. This same sample was also part of a study on T cells in Graves' hyperthyroidism and ophthalmopathy.

Here the sequenced sample was peripheral blood mononuclear cells (PBMCs), taken at new diagnosis, from a patient treated with antithyroid drugs. These receptor sequences come from a woman in her twenties or thirties with Graves disease.

A few counts support this clonotype. V usage is TRBV27 and J usage is TRBJ2-3; 7 nucleotides match TRBD2. Unmatched junction bases numbered 7, after V lost 2 bases and J lost 5 bases. The germline gives CDR1 MNHEY, CDR2 SMNVEV (reference sequence). The CDR3 totals 15 residues. CDR3 sequence: CASSLGGSDIDTQYF. CDR3 sequence (DNA): TGTGCCAGCAGTTTAGGCGGGAGTGATATAGATACGCAGTATTTT.

Many counts were recorded for this clonotype. The chain uses TRBV2 and TRBJ1-2, with D uncertain. Looked up from germline, CDR1 is SNHLY and CDR2 is FYNNEI. With 1 base removed from V and 1 base from J, the gap between germline ends came to 10 bases. This CDR3 is 15 amino acids long. In nucleotides, the CDR3 is TGTGCCAGCAGTGAAGAGCGGGCGGGTAACTATGGCTACACCTTC. Its translation is CASSEERAGNYGYTF.